This T cell receptor beta chain was recorded in a study of metastatic and nonmetastatic thyroid tumors. The wider study: Repertoires from blood and tumor or nodule tissue of malignant and benign thyroid patients were compared.

The CDR3 sequence is 14 residues long. Germline-derived CDR1 and CDR2 are SGHDT and YYEEEE. Trimming took 3 bases from V and 1 from J, leaving 11 bases between them. TCRdb re-called the PCR reads through MiXCR. This table holds 40,000 to 50,000 clones, about 4% found once. All patients were untreated before thyroid surgery. This clone was seen more than once but under ten times. The TCR originated in a female donor with papillary thyroid cancer or a benign thyroid nodule (not recorded which). Some clones in this sample may be carry-over from other donors' samples. The chain uses TRBV5-6 and TRBJ2-7, with TRBD1 as a possible D gene (6 bases). Input material: blood. CDR3 loop: CASSWDTDSYEQYF. The CDR3 DNA reads as TGTGCCAGCAGCTGGGACACGGATTCCTACGAGCAGTACTTC.